This T cell receptor (beta chain) was sequenced during a study of cytomegalovirus exposure and HLA in healthy donors. Overall study context: Researchers previously reported finding some 110 million unique TCR beta sequences from roughly 170 million T cells. Most donors, 81% of around 400 genotyped, fell in the Caucasian-associated ancestry cluster. General study results and limits: Earlier analysis looked at TCR beta V segments, and most were productive about 90% or about 30% of the time.

Both 60 Vbeta primers and 13 Jbeta primers went into the PCR. Data came from immunoSEQ multiplex PCR; TCRdb stores just in-frame clones and leaves some out. The table includes roughly 150,000 clones, over 80% detected once. Turning to this clone: Its target is unknown.

The clonotype originates from a male donor in good health and CMV-seronegative. Sequenced input: PBMCs.

The CDR3 sequence: CASSVVGADTQYF. As DNA, the CDR3 is TGTGCCAGCAGCGTAGTAGGGGCAGATACGCAGTATTTT. The chain carries TRBV9 and TRBJ2-3; weak D call: TRBD1 (5 bases). Germline V gives CDR1 SGDLS, CDR2 YYNGEE. Trimming took off 0 bases at V and 4 bases at J, with 6 bases between the two ends. The CDR3 spans 13 residues.